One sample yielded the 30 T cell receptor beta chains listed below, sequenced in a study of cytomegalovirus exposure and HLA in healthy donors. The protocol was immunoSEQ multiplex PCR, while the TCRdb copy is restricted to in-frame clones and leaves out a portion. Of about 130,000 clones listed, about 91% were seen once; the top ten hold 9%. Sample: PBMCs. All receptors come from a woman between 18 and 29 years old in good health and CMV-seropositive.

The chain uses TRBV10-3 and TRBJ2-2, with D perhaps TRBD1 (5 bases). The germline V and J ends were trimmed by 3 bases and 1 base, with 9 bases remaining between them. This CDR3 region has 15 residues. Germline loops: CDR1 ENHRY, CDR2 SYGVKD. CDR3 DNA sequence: TGTGCCATCAGTGATTTCAGGGAGAACACCGGGGAGCTGTTTTTT. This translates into CAISDFRENTGELFF.

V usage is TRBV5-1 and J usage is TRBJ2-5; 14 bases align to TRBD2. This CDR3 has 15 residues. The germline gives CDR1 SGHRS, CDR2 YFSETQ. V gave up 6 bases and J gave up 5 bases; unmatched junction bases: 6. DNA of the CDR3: TGCGCCAGCATGACTAGCGGGGGGGCGGCGGAGACCCAGTACTTC. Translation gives CASMTSGGAAETQYF.

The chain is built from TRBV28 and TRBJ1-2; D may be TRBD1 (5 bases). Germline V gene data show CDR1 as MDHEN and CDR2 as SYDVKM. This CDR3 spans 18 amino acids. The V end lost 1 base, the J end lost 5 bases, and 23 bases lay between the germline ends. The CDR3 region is CASSLFGRGGAVRYGYTF. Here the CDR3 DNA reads TGTGCCAGCAGTTTATTTGGCCGGGGGGGAGCAGTTCGGTATGGCTACACCTTC.

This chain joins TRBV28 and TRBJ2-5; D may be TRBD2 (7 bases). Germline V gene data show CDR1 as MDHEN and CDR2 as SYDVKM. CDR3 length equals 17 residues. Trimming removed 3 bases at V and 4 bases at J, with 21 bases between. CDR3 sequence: CASSFEGGGLGSETQYF. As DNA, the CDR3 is TGTGCCAGCAGTTTTGAGGGGGGGGGCCTGGGTTCAGAGACCCAGTACTTC.

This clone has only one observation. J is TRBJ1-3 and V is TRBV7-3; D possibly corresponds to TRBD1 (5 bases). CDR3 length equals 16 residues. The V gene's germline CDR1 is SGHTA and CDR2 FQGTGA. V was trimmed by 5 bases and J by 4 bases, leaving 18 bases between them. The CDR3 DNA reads TGTGCCAGCAGCCCCCCTCACAGGATAAAAGGAAACACCATATATTTT. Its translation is CASSPPHRIKGNTIYF.

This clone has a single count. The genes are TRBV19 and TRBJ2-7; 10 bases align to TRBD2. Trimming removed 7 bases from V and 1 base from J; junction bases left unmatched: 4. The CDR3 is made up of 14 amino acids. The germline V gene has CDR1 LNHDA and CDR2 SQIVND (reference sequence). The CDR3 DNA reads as TGTGCCAGTACCGTAGCGGGGGGATCCTACGAGCAGTACTTC. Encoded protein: CASTVAGGSYEQYF.

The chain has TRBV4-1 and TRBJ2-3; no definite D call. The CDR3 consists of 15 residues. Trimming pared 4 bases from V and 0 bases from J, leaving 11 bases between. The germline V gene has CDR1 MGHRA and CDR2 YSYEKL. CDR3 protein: CASSLFRASTDTQYF. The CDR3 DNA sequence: TGCGCCAGCAGCCTTTTCCGCGCTAGCACAGATACGCAGTATTTT.

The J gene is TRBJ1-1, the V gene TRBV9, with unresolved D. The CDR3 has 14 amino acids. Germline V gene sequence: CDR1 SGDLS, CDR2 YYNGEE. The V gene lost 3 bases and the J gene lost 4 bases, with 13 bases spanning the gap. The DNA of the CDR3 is TGTGCCAGCAGCGCCACAAACCCCCCCACTGAAGCTTTCTTT. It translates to CASSATNPPTEAFF.

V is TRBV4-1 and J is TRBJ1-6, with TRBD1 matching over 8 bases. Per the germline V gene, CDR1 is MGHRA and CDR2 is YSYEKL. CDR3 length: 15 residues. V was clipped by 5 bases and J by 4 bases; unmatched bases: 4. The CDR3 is CASSDGQGYNSPLHF. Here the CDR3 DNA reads TGCGCCAGCAGCGACGGACAGGGTTATAATTCACCCCTCCACTTT.

The DNA for the CDR3 is TGTGCCAGCAGCTTAGAGGGCCTGAACACTGAAGCTTTCTTT. Amino acid sequence: CASSLEGLNTEAFF. The J gene is TRBJ1-1, the V gene TRBV7-3; no clear D. This CDR3 is built from 14 residues. In germline, CDR1 is SGHTA, CDR2 FQGTGA. V dropped 2 bases and J dropped 0 bases, with 7 bases sitting between them.

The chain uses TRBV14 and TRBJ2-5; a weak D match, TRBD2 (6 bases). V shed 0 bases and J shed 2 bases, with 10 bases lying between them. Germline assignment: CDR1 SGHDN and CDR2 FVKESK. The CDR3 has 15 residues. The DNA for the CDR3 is TGTGCCAGCAGCCAAGATGGGGGACTTCAAGAGACCCAGTACTTC. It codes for CASSQDGGLQETQYF.

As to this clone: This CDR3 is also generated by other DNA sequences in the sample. The DNA for the CDR3 is TGTGCCAGCTCACCAGGGACAGGGACCTACGAGCAGTACTTC. This codes for CASSPGTGTYEQYF. The chain is built from TRBV18 and TRBJ2-7, with 9 bases fitting TRBD1. The V gene end was trimmed by 2 bases and the J gene end by 2 bases; junction bases not matched to a gene: 1. Germline CDR1 reads KGHSH; CDR2 reads LQKENI. This CDR3 spans 14 amino acids.

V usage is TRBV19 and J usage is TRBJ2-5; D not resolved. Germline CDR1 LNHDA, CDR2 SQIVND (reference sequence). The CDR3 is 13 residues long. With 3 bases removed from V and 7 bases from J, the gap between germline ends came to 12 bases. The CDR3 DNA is TGTGCCAGTAGTATGATCGGTGGCGGGACCCAGTACTTC. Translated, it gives CASSMIGGGTQYF.

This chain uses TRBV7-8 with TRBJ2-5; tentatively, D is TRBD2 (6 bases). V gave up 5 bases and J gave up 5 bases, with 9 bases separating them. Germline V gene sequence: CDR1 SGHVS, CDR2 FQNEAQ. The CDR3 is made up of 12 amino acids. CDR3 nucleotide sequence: TGTGCCAGCAGCCCGGGGGTCGAGACCCAGTACTTC. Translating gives CASSPGVETQYF.

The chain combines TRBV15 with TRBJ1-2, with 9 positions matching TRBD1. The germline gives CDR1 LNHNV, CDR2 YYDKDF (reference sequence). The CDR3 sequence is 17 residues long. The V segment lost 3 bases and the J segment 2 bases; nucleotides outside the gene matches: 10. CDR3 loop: CATSREGQGPQNYGYTF. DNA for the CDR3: TGTGCCACCAGCAGGGAAGGACAGGGGCCACAAAACTATGGCTACACCTTC.

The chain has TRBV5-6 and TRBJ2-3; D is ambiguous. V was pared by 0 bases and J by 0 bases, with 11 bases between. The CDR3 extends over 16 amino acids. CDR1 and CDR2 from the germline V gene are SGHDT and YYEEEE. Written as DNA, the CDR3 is TGTGCCAGCAGCTTGGTGTTGGCGGTTAGCACAGATACGCAGTATTTT. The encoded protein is CASSLVLAVSTDTQYF.

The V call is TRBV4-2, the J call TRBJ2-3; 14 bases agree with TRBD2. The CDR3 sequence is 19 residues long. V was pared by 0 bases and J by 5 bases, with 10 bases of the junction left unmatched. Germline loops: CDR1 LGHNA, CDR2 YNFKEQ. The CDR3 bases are TGTGCCAGCAGCCAAGACCCGGGACTAGCGGGGGCGGGGAGAGATACGCAGTATTTT. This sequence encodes CASSQDPGLAGAGRDTQYF.

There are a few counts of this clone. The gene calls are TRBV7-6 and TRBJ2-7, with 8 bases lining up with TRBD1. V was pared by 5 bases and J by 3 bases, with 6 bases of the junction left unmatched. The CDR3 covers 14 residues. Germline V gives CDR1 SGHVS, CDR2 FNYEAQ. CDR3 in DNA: TGTGCCAGCAGCCCAACGGGACAGGTCTACGAGCAGTACTTC. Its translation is CASSPTGQVYEQYF. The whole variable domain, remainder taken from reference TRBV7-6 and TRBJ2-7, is GAGVSQSPRYKVTKRGQDVALRCDPISGHVSLYWYRQALGQGPEFLTYFNYEAQQDKSGLPNDRFSAERPEGSISTLTIQRTEQRDSAMYRCASSPTGQVYEQYFGPGTRLTVT.

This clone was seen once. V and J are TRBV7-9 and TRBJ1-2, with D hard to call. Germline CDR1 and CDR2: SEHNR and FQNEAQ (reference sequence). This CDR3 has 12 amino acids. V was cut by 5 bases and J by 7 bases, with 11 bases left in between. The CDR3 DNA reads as TGTGCCAGCAGCCCCGAGCGGGGTGGCTACACCTTC. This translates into CASSPERGGYTF.

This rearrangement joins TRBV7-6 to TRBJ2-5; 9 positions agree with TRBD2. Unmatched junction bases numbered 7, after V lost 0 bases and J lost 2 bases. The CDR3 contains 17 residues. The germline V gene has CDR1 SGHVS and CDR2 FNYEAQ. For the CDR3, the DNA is TGTGCCAGCAGCTTAGCGAACAGCGGGGGGCTACAAGAGACCCAGTACTTC. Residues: CASSLANSGGLQETQYF.

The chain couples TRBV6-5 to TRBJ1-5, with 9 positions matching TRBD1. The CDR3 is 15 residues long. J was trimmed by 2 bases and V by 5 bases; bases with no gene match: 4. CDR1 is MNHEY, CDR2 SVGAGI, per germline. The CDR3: CASSQDRGGNQPQHF. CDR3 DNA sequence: TGTGCCAGCAGTCAGGACAGGGGAGGCAATCAGCCCCAGCATTTT.

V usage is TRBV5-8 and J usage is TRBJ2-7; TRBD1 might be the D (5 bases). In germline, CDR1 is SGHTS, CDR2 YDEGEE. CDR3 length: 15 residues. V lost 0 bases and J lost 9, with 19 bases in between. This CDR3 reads CASSLAPGLQGVQYF. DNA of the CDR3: TGTGCCAGCAGCTTGGCCCCAGGGCTCCAGGGCGTGCAGTACTTC.

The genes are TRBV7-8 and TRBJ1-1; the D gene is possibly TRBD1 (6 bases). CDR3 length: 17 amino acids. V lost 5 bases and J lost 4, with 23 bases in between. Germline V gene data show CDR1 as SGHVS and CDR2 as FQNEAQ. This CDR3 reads CASSANAMGRGATEAFF. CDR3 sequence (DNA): TGTGCCAGCAGCGCCAACGCTATGGGCAGGGGCGCCACTGAAGCTTTCTTT.

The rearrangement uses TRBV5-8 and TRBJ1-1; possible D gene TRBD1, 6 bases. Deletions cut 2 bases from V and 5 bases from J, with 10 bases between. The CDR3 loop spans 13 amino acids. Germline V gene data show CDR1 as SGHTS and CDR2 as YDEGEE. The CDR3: CASSFGGGTEAFF. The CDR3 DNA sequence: TGTGCCAGCAGCTTTGGGGGCGGAACTGAAGCTTTCTTT.

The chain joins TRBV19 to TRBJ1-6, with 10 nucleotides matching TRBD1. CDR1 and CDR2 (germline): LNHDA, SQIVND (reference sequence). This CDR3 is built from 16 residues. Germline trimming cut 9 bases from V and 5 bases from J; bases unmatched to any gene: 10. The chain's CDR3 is CASRSRTGGNNSPLHF. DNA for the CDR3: TGTGCCAGCCGCTCCAGGACAGGGGGGAATAATTCACCCCTCCACTTT. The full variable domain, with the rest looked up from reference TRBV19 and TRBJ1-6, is DGGITQSPKYLFRKEGQNVTLSCEQNLNHDAMYWYRQDPGQGLRLIYYSQIVNDFQKGDIAEGYSVSREKKESFPLTVTSAQKNPTAFYLCASRSRTGGNNSPLHFGNGTRLTVT.

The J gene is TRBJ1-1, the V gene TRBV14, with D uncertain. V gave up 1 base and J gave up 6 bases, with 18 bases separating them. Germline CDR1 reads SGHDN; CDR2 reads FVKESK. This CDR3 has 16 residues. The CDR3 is CASSQGRRKGNPEAFF. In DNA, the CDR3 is TGTGCCAGCAGCCAAGGTCGGCGGAAAGGCAACCCTGAAGCTTTCTTT.

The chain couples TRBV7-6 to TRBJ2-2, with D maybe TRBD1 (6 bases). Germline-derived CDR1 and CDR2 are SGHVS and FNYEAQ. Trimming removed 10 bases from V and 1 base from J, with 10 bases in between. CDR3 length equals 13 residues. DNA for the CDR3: TGTGCCACCGGGACAATGAACACCGGGGAGCTGTTTTTT. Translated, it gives CATGTMNTGELFF.

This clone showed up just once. The CDR3 DNA is TGTGCCAGCAGTTGGGGGACTAGCGTGCACGAGCAGTACTTC. Translation: CASSWGTSVHEQYF. This chain links TRBV5-5 with TRBJ2-7, with 10 bases fitting TRBD2. The CDR3 extends over 14 amino acids. V trimming: 5 bases; J trimming: 5 bases; junction bases outside the gene matches: 7. Germline assignment: CDR1 SGHKS and CDR2 YYEKEE (reference sequence).

CDR3 DNA sequence: TGCGCCAGCAGCCTCCTAGGAACTGAAGCTTTCTTT. It encodes CASSLLGTEAFF. The chain carries TRBV4-1 and TRBJ1-1; D gene ambiguous. The length of the CDR3 is 12 residues. V lost 4 bases and J lost 5, with 8 bases in between. Germline-derived CDR1 and CDR2 are MGHRA and YSYEKL.

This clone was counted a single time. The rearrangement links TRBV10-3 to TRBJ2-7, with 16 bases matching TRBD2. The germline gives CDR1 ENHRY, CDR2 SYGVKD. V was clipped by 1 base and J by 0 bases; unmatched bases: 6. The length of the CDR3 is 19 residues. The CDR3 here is CAISELGLAGGLSSYEQYF. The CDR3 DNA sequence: TGTGCCATCAGTGAGTTGGGACTAGCGGGGGGGTTGAGCTCCTACGAGCAGTACTTC.